These 27 T cell receptor beta chains were all obtained from the same sample, sequenced in a study of OX40 agonist ivuxolimab in advanced cancers. Clones were read by immunoSEQ multiplex PCR, and TCRdb kept only the in-frame ones, dropping some. The repertoire holds some 87,000 clones, less than 95% seen once, with around 1.5% in the top ten. The material sequenced was CD4+ or CD8+ T cells sorted from blood, taken in a trial of the OX40 agonist ivuxolimab. These receptors were obtained from an adult with an advanced solid tumor such as melanoma, head and neck, liver or kidney cancer.

This sequence joins TRBV5-5 and TRBJ2-7, with D unresolved. The CDR3 has 13 amino acids. The V gene's germline CDR1 is SGHKS and CDR2 YYEKEE (reference sequence). Trimming removed 4 bases from V and 2 bases from J, with 10 bases in between. This chain's CDR3 is CASSLTRTYEQYF. The CDR3 region has the DNA TGTGCCAGCAGCCTCACAAGAACCTACGAGCAGTACTTC.

The chain employs TRBV30 and TRBJ1-2; D uncertain. The germline gives CDR1 GTSNPN, CDR2 SVGIG (reference sequence). Between the trimmed V and J ends, which lost 0 bases and 4 bases, there was a span of 18 bases. The CDR3 consists of 16 residues. CDR3 nucleotides: TGTGCCTGGAGTGTAAAAGGGTTGGCTACTTCCTATGGCTACACCTTC. It yields the protein CAWSVKGLATSYGYTF.

The chain joins TRBV5-4 to TRBJ2-2; 10 bases agree with TRBD2. The V gene's germline CDR1 is SGHNT and CDR2 YYREEE (reference sequence). The CDR3 has 17 amino acids. J gave up 4 bases and V 0 bases, and 6 bases lay outside the gene matches. The CDR3 loop reads CASSLDLAGGTTGELFF. DNA for the CDR3: TGTGCCAGCAGCTTGGACTTAGCGGGAGGAACCACCGGGGAGCTGTTTTTT.

The chain carries TRBV7-9 and TRBJ2-5; TRBD1 is a possible D gene (5 bases). From germline, CDR1 is SEHNR and CDR2 FQNEAQ (reference sequence). There are 15 residues in the CDR3. V was clipped by 4 bases and J by 5 bases, with 17 bases between them. Here the CDR3 DNA reads TGTGCCAGCAGCTCCCTCGGGTCTCCAGGGGAGACCCAGTACTTC. Residues: CASSSLGSPGETQYF.

The chain couples TRBV5-1 to TRBJ1-2, with 8 nucleotides matching TRBD1. The CDR3 extends over 15 amino acids. V gave up 4 bases and J gave up 3 bases; unmatched junction bases: 8. In germline, CDR1 is SGHRS, CDR2 YFSETQ. CDR3: CASSVYPGQDYGYTF. CDR3 DNA sequence: TGCGCCAGCAGCGTTTACCCGGGACAGGACTATGGCTACACCTTC.

The rearrangement links TRBV6-5 to TRBJ2-7; no definite D call. The V end was cut by 6 bases, the J end by 0 bases, with 15 bases between. The germline CDR1 and CDR2 sequences are MNHEY and SVGAGI. This CDR3 has 15 amino acids. The CDR3 sequence is CASSPRAVSSYEQYF. CDR3 in DNA: TGTGCCAGCAGCCCCCGTGCAGTAAGCTCCTACGAGCAGTACTTC.

V usage is TRBV4-2 and J usage is TRBJ1-5; D may be TRBD1 (6 bases). Trimming pared 0 bases from V and 3 bases from J, leaving 12 bases between. CDR3 size: 16 residues. The V gene's germline CDR1 is LGHNA and CDR2 YNFKEQ. CDR3 protein: CASSQDGGQPNQPQHF. The CDR3 nucleotides read TGTGCCAGCAGCCAAGATGGAGGACAGCCCAATCAGCCCCAGCATTTT.

The V gene is TRBV5-1, the J gene TRBJ1-1; tentatively, D is TRBD1 (5 bases). The length of the CDR3 is 15 residues. Looked up from germline, CDR1 is SGHRS and CDR2 is YFSETQ. Trimming cost V 4 bases and J 1 base, with 14 bases left between them. CDR3 nucleotides: TGCGCCAGCAGCCGGGGGACCAATCCGAACACTGAAGCTTTCTTT. Amino acids: CASSRGTNPNTEAFF.

The rearrangement uses TRBV28 and TRBJ2-7; TRBD1 agrees at 8 bases. In germline, CDR1 is MDHEN, CDR2 SYDVKM. This CDR3 has 17 residues. V lost 4 bases and J lost 0; bases outside the gene matches: 11. The CDR3 here is CASSSPRTGSFSYEQYF. The CDR3 DNA sequence: TGTGCCAGCAGTTCCCCTCGGACAGGGAGTTTCTCCTACGAGCAGTACTTC. The whole variable domain, filled in from reference TRBV28 and TRBJ2-7, reads DVKVTQSSRYLVKRTGEKVFLECVQDMDHENMFWYRQDPGLGLRLIYFSYDVKMKEKGDIPEGYSVSREKKERFSLILESASTNQTSMYLCASSSPRTGSFSYEQYFGPGTRLTVT.

The rearrangement uses TRBV4-3 and TRBJ2-1; 7 bases line up with TRBD2. Germline V lookup: CDR1 LGHNA, CDR2 YSLEER. The ends lost 1 base at V and 7 bases at J; junction bases unmatched: 13. The CDR3 has 17 residues. The CDR3 here is CASSQVLSVGGSNEQFF. The CDR3 region has the DNA TGCGCCAGCAGCCAAGTGCTGTCTGTGGGAGGGTCTAATGAGCAGTTCTTC.

The rearrangement links TRBV9 to TRBJ2-3, with D possibly being TRBD1 (7 bases). The CDR3 sequence is 20 residues long. V was trimmed by 6 bases and J by 0 bases, leaving 29 bases between them. Germline V CDR1 and CDR2: SGDLS, YYNGEE. The CDR3 here is CASITERGTESFFSTDTQYF. As DNA, the CDR3 is TGTGCCAGCATCACAGAACGGGGGACAGAGTCGTTTTTTAGCACAGATACGCAGTATTTT. Full variable domain (missing parts from reference TRBV9 and TRBJ2-3): DSGVTQTPKHLITATGQRVTLRCSPRSGDLSVYWYQQSLDQGLQFLIQYYNGEERAKGNILERFSAQQFPDLHSELNLSSLELGDSALYFCASITERGTESFFSTDTQYFGPGTRLTVL.

The chain has TRBV21-1 and TRBJ2-6. TRBV21-1 is flagged as a pseudogene. This CDR3 region has 17 residues. The CDR3 protein is CASSKSQGVAGANVLTF. The CDR3 coding sequence is TGTGCCAGCAGCAAAAGCCAGGGAGTCGCCGGGGCCAACGTCCTGACTTTC.

Of note for this clone: One end of the junction fails to match germline, which may point to a read error. The rearrangement links TRBV7-2 to TRBJ2-2; 9 bases fit TRBD2. CDR3 size: 14 residues. Germline V gene lookup returns CDR1 SGHTA and CDR2 FQGNSA. CDR3 sequence (DNA): TGTGCCAGCAGTTTAGGACTAGCGACCGGGGAGCTGTTTTTT. It translates to CASSLGLATGELFF.

The gene calls are TRBV7-9 and TRBJ2-1; D is perhaps TRBD2 (6 bases). The CDR3 extends over 13 amino acids. The ends were cut back, 5 bases at V and 9 bases at J, with 14 bases in the middle. Germline lookup yields CDR1 SEHNR and CDR2 FQNEAQ (reference sequence). The CDR3 DNA sequence: TGTGCCAGCAGCCTGGCTAGCGCGGGTGAGCAGTTCTTC. Translation: CASSLASAGEQFF.

The rearrangement joins TRBV28 to TRBJ2-1; D is ambiguous. Germline assignment: CDR1 MDHEN and CDR2 SYDVKM. This CDR3 region has 12 residues. Deletions cut 4 bases from V and 8 bases from J, with 9 bases between. CDR3 DNA sequence: TGTGCCAGCAGTTATTCCGGATATGAGCAGTTCTTC. Translating gives CASSYSGYEQFF.

The chain recombines TRBV6-1 with TRBJ2-7; TRBD1 is a possible D gene (5 bases). The V and J ends lost 6 bases and 5 bases respectively, with 11 bases between them. CDR3 size: 12 residues. Looked up from germline, CDR1 is MNHNS and CDR2 is SASEGT. The CDR3: CASRGRRDEQYF. CDR3 bases: TGTGCCAGCAGGGGGCGTCGGGACGAGCAGTACTTC.

This clone has just one count. The chain couples TRBV11-2 to TRBJ2-7, with unresolved D. Germline CDR1 and CDR2: SGHAT and FQNNGV. The length of the CDR3 is 12 residues. Trimming removed 4 bases at V and 4 bases at J, with 8 bases between. CDR3: CASSSLSYEQYF. The CDR3 nucleotides are TGTGCCAGCAGCTCCCTGTCATACGAGCAGTACTTC.

CDR3 DNA: TGTGCCAGCAGCTTGGGTCGTGGGGTGGGCACTGAAGCTTTCTTT. Protein sequence: CASSLGRGVGTEAFF. V usage is TRBV5-6 and J usage is TRBJ1-1, with D unclear. This CDR3 is 15 amino acids long. Germline CDR1 reads SGHDT; CDR2 reads YYEEEE. V dropped 0 bases and J dropped 4 bases, with 13 bases sitting between them.

This clone was detected once. The chain is built from TRBV5-1 and TRBJ2-7, with 11 bases fitting TRBD2. Germline assignment: CDR1 SGHRS and CDR2 YFSETQ. CDR3 length: 15 amino acids. V was clipped by 0 bases and J by 5 bases; unmatched bases: 4. The CDR3 region has the DNA TGCGCCAGCAGCTTGGGTAGCGGGAGGGCCCACGAGCAGTACTTC. Translated: CASSLGSGRAHEQYF.

The rearrangement links TRBV11-3 to TRBJ2-3, with 8 bases that match TRBD2. J was trimmed by 7 bases and V by 0 bases; bases with no gene match: 9. CDR3 length: 16 amino acids. Germline CDR1 reads SGHNT; CDR2 reads YENEEA. The CDR3 is CASSLDQREGLYTQYF. The CDR3 DNA sequence: TGTGCCAGCAGCTTAGATCAACGGGAGGGCCTATATACGCAGTATTTT.

Only one count was recorded for this clone. CDR3 region: CASSVDSSGNTIYF. DNA for the CDR3: TGTGCCAGCAGCGTAGACAGCTCTGGAAACACCATATATTTT. The chain links TRBV9 to TRBJ1-3; D is ambiguous. The CDR3 is made up of 14 amino acids. From germline, CDR1 is SGDLS and CDR2 YYNGEE. Trimming shortened V by 0 bases and J by 0 bases, and 4 bases separated the two germline ends.

The chain uses TRBV19 and TRBJ1-2; possibly TRBD1 for D (5 bases). In germline, CDR1 is LNHDA, CDR2 SQIVND (reference sequence). The V and J ends lost 4 bases and 7 bases respectively, with 13 bases between them. The length of the CDR3 is 13 residues. In DNA, the CDR3 is TGTGCCAGTAGTAAGGACACCAGTGTTGGCTACACCTTC. It translates to CASSKDTSVGYTF.

The table lists this clone with a count of one. The rearrangement links TRBV4-3 to TRBJ2-5; D ambiguous. The CDR3 runs 13 residues. Looked up from germline, CDR1 is LGHNA and CDR2 is YSLEER. The V gene lost 5 bases and the J gene lost 4 bases, with 11 bases spanning the gap. CDR3 protein: CASSSRIAETQYF. CDR3 sequence (DNA): TGCGCCAGCAGCTCCAGGATTGCAGAGACCCAGTACTTC.

This clone was recorded once. The chain couples TRBV6-5 to TRBJ2-1; D may be TRBD1 or TRBD2 (5 bases each). The CDR3 has 13 residues. V lost 6 bases and J 5 bases, leaving 11 bases between the germline ends. From germline, CDR1 is MNHEY and CDR2 SVGAGI. Here the CDR3 DNA reads TGTGCCAGCAGGTCGGGACCGCACAATGAGCAGTTCTTC. Translating it yields CASRSGPHNEQFF.

This clone was seen once. This chain links TRBV2 with TRBJ2-7, with 10 bases fitting TRBD1. This CDR3 region has 13 residues. With 7 bases clipped from V and 1 base from J, the junction kept 1 base outside the gene matches. CDR1 is SNHLY and CDR2 is FYNNEI in the germline V gene. The chain's CDR3 is CASMGQGSYEQYF. In nucleotides, the CDR3 is TGTGCCAGCATGGGACAGGGGTCCTACGAGCAGTACTTC.

The CDR3 bases are TGCGCCAGCACCCGAGCGGGAGCTTTCAATGAGCAGTTCTTC. It is translated as CASTRAGAFNEQFF. J is TRBJ2-1 and V is TRBV5-1; 8 nucleotides align to TRBD2. Germline V CDR1 and CDR2: SGHRS, YFSETQ. The CDR3 runs to 14 residues. The V gene end was trimmed by 6 bases and the J gene end by 6 bases; junction bases not matched to a gene: 8.

The chain combines TRBV2 with TRBJ1-2; D ambiguous. The length of the CDR3 is 15 residues. Germline V gene data show CDR1 as SNHLY and CDR2 as FYNNEI. V dropped 2 bases and J dropped 8 bases, with 18 bases sitting between them. The CDR3 spells CASSEMATQARGYTF. As DNA, the CDR3 is TGTGCCAGCAGTGAAATGGCCACGCAAGCCCGCGGCTACACCTTC.